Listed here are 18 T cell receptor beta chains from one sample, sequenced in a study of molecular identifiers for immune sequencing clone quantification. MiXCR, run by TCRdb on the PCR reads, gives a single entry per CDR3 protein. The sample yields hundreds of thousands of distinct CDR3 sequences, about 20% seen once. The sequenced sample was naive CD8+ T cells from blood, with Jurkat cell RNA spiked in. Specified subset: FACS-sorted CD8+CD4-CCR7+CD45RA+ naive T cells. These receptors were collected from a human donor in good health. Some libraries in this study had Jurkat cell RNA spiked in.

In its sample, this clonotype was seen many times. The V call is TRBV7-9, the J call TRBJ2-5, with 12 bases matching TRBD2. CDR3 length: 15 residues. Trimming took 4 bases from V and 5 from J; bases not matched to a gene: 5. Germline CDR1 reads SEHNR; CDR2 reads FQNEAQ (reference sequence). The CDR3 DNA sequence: TGTGCCAGCAGCTCTCTAGCGGGGGGGCCGGAGACCCAGTACTTC. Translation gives CASSSLAGGPETQYF. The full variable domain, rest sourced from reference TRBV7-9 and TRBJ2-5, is DTGVSQNPRHKITKRGQNVTFRCDPISEHNRLYWYRQTLGQGPEFLTYFQNEAQLEKSRLLSDRFSAERPKGSFSTLEIQRTEQGDSAMYLCASSSLAGGPETQYFGPGTRLLVL.

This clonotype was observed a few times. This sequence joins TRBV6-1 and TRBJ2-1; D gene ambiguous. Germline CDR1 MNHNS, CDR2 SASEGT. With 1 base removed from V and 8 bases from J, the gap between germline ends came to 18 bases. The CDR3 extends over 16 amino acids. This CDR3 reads CASSEDPVILSDEQFF. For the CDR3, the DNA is TGTGCCAGCAGTGAAGATCCAGTCATCCTCTCAGATGAGCAGTTCTTC.

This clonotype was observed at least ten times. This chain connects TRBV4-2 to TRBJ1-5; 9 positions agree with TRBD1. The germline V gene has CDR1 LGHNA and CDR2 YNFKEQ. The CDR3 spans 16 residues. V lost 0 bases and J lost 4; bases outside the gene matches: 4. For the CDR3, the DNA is TGTGCCAGCAGCCAAGATTTAGGGACAGGGAATCAGCCCCAGCATTTT. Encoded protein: CASSQDLGTGNQPQHF.

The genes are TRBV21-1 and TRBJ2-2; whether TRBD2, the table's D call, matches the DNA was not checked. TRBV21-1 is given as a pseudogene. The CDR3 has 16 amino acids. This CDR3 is CASSKEQSGGAGGLFF. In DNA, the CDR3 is TGTGCCAGCAGCAAAGAACAGAGCGGGGGGGCCGGGGGGCTGTTTTTT.

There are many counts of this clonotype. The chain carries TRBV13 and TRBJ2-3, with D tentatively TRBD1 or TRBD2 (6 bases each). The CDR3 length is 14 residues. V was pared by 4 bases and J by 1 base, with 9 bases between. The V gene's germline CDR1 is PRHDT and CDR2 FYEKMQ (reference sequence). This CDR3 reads CASSSGEGTDTQYF. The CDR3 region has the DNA TGTGCCAGCAGCTCAGGGGAGGGCACAGATACGCAGTATTTT.

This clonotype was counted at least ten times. The CDR3 region has the DNA TGTGCCAGCAGTCGCCCCCGGGGGACAGTTTACGAGCAGTACTTC. Protein: CASSRPRGTVYEQYF. The chain employs TRBV6-6 and TRBJ2-7; D possibly corresponds to TRBD1 (7 bases). CDR1 and CDR2 from the germline V gene are MNHNY and SVGAGI (reference sequence). Trimming removed 5 bases at V and 4 bases at J, with 18 bases between. The CDR3 is made up of 15 amino acids.

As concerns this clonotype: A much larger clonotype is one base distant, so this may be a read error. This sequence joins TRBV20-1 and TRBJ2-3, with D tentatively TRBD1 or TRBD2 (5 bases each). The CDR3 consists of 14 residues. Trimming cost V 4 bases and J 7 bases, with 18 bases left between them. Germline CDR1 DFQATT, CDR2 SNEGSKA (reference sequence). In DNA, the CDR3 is TGCAGTGCTACGAGGGGATTTCCACGAAATACGCAGTATTTT. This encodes CSATRGFPRNTQYF.

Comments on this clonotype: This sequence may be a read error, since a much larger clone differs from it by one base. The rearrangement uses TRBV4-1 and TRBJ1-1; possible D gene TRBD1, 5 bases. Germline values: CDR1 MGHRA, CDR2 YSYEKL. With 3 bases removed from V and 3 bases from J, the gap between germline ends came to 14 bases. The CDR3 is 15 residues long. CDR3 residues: CASSHTPRGHTEAFF. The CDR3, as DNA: TGCGCCAGCAGCCACACACCCCGGGGACACACTGAAGCTTTCTTT.

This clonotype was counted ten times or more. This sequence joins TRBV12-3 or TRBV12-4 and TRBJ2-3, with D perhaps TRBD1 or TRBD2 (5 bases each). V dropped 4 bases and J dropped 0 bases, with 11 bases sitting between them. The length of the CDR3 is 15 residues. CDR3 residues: CASSSRDPSTDTQYF. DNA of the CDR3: TGTGCCAGCAGTTCTCGGGACCCCAGCACAGATACGCAGTATTTT.

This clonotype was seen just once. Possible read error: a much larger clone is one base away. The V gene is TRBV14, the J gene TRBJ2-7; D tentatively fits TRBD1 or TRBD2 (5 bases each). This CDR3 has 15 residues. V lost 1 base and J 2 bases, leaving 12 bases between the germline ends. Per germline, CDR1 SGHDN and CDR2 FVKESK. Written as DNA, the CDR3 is TGTGCCAGCAGCCAAGCCCCCGGGGCAGCCTACGAGCAGTACTTC. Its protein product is CASSQAPGAAYEQYF.

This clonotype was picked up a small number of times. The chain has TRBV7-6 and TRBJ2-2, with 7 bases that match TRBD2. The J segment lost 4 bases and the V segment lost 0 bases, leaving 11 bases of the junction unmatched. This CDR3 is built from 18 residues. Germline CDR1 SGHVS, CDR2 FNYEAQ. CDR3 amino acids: CASSLAFGAGRCTGELFF. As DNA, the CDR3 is TGTGCCAGCAGCTTAGCGTTTGGAGCGGGACGTTGCACCGGGGAGCTGTTTTTT.

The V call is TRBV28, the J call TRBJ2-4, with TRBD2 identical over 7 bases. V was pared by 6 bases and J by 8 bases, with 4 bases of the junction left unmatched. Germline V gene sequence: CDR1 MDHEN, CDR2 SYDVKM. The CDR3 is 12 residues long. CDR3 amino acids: CASSRGGDIQYF. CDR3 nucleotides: TGTGCCAGCAGCCGTGGGGGGGACATTCAGTACTTC.

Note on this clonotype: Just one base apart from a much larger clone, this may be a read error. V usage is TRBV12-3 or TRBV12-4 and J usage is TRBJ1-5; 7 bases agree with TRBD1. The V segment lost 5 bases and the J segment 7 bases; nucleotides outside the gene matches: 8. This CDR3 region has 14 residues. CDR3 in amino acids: CASSRGTARQPQHF. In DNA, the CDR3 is TGTGCCAGCAGTAGGGGGACAGCCCGGCAGCCCCAGCATTTT.

CDR3 sequence (DNA): TGTGCCAGCAGTTGGGATAATGAAAAACTGTTTTTT. This gives the protein CASSWDNEKLFF. This chain connects TRBV12-3 or TRBV12-4 to TRBJ1-4; D gene ambiguous. This CDR3 spans 12 amino acids. V dropped 4 bases and J dropped 4 bases, with 4 bases sitting between them.

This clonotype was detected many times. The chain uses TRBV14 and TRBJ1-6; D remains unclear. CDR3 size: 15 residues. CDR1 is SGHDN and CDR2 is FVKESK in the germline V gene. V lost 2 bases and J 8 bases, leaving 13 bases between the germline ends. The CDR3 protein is CASSQWRVGYSPLHF. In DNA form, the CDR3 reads TGTGCCAGCAGCCAATGGAGGGTGGGTTATTCACCCCTCCACTTT.

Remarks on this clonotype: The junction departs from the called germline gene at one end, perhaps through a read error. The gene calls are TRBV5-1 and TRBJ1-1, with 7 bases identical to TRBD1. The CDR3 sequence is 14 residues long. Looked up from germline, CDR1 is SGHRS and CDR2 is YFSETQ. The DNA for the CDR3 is TGCGCCAGCAGCCGTGACAGGGTGAAAACTGAAGCTTTCTTT. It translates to CASSRDRVKTEAFF.

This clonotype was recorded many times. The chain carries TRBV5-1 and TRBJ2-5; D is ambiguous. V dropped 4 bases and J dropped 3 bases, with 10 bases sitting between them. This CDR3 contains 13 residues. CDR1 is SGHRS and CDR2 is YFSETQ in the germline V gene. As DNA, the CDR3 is TGCGCCAGCAGCCCACCAGTGAAAGAGACCCAGTACTTC. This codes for CASSPPVKETQYF.

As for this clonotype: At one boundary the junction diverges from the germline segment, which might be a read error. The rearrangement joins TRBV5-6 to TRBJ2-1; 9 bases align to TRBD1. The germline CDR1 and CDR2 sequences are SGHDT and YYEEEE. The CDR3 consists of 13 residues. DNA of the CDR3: TGTGCCGGCAGCTTCGGACAGGGGAATGAGCAGTTCTTC. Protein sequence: CAGSFGQGNEQFF.